This entry lists 25 T cell receptor beta chains sequenced from one sample in a study of regulatory T cells in long-lasting Graves disease. Time point denoted: newly diagnosed GD, antithyroid drugs for less than 3 months. Generation of the TCR library employed RNA extracted from PBMCs. iRepertoire HTBI primers and Arm-PCR of CDR3 regions built TCR beta libraries. Using its own MiXCR run on the multiplex PCR reads, TCRdb lists one record per CDR3 protein. The data hold about 400,000 distinct CDR3 sequences, with around 15% observed a single time. These data were also reused for a study on T cells in Graves' hyperthyroidism and ophthalmopathy.

The sequencing used peripheral blood mononuclear cells (PBMCs), collected at new diagnosis, from a patient treated with antithyroid drugs. These receptors were collected from a woman aged 18-35 years with Graves disease.

J is TRBJ1-1 and V is TRBV5-8, with D maybe TRBD1 (5 bases). CDR1 is SGHTS and CDR2 is YDEGEE in the germline V gene. The CDR3 has 18 amino acids. V was shortened by 2 bases and J by 1 base, with 21 bases between the two germline ends. CDR3 loop: CASSFTLRQSAANTEAFF. In DNA form, the CDR3 reads TGTGCCAGCAGCTTTACGTTACGACAGTCGGCCGCGAACACTGAAGCTTTCTTT.

The sample holds many counts of this clonotype. The V gene is TRBV30, the J gene TRBJ1-1, with D unclear. Germline CDR1 reads GTSNPN; CDR2 reads SVGIG (reference sequence). V lost 1 base, J lost 2 bases, and 11 bases lay in between. This CDR3 contains 14 residues. The CDR3 loop reads CAWSARRDNTEAFF. Here the CDR3 DNA reads TGTGCCTGGAGTGCTAGAAGAGATAACACTGAAGCTTTCTTT.

Ten or more counts support this clonotype. The V and J genes are TRBV20-1 and TRBJ1-5; D is perhaps TRBD1 (6 bases). The V and J ends lost 3 bases and 1 base respectively, with 19 bases between them. This CDR3 region has 17 residues. The germline V gene encodes CDR1 DFQATT and CDR2 SNEGSKA (reference sequence). CDR3 in DNA: TGCAGTGCTAGTAATATCCTTCTCCAGGGGAGCAATCAGCCCCAGCATTTT. This translates into CSASNILLQGSNQPQHF.

This clonotype was detected many times. The chain joins TRBV12-3 or TRBV12-4 to TRBJ2-5, with a weak D call TRBD2 (5 bases). The CDR3 has 15 amino acids. Trimming pared 2 bases from V and 1 base from J, leaving 11 bases between. CDR3 in DNA: TGTGCCAGCAGTTTACTTTTTGGACTCCAAGAGACCCAGTACTTC. Translation gives CASSLLFGLQETQYF.

J is TRBJ1-3 and V is TRBV11-2, with D tentatively TRBD1 (5 bases). CDR3 length: 16 residues. Germline V gene lookup returns CDR1 SGHAT and CDR2 FQNNGV. Trimming cost V 0 bases and J 0 bases, with 9 bases left between them. The CDR3 protein is CASSLEGTYSGNTIYF. In DNA, the CDR3 is TGTGCCAGCAGCTTAGAAGGGACGTACTCTGGAAACACCATATATTTT.

This rearrangement joins TRBV12-3 or TRBV12-4 to TRBJ1-1; no clear D. Trimming took 4 bases from V and 7 from J, leaving 25 bases between them. The CDR3 extends over 17 amino acids. The CDR3 sequence is CASSSPFRTGESHEAFF. In DNA, the CDR3 is TGTGCCAGCAGTTCCCCCTTCCGGACCGGGGAGAGTCATGAAGCTTTCTTT.

This clonotype was observed a handful of times. The CDR3, as DNA: TGTGCCAGCAGCCCCAACAACCGGCCCCAGCATTTT. As protein: CASSPNNRPQHF. V usage is TRBV7-2 and J usage is TRBJ1-5; D unresolved. V gave up 5 bases and J gave up 9 bases, with 11 bases separating them. Germline V CDR1 and CDR2: SGHTA, FQGNSA. CDR3 length equals 12 residues.

In its sample, this clonotype was seen many times. The CDR3 loop reads CASSQDQGGLGEAFF. CDR3 DNA sequence: TGTGCCAGCAGCCAAGATCAGGGGGGGCTGGGTGAAGCTTTCTTT. V is TRBV4-2 and J is TRBJ1-1, with 7 bases that match TRBD1. Germline trimming cut 0 bases from V and 7 bases from J; bases unmatched to any gene: 8. In germline, CDR1 is LGHNA, CDR2 YNFKEQ. The CDR3 contains 15 residues.

Ten or more counts support this clonotype. This chain joins TRBV28 and TRBJ2-7; D remains ambiguous. V lost 6 bases to trimming and J lost 0 bases, with 15 bases between them. The CDR3 contains 15 residues. Looked up from germline, CDR1 is MDHEN and CDR2 is SYDVKM. The DNA for the CDR3 is TGTGCCAGCAGCAAGGGCAGGCCGTTCTCCTACGAGCAGTACTTC. Translation: CASSKGRPFSYEQYF.

The rearrangement joins TRBV4-1 to TRBJ2-1; 11 bases fit TRBD1. Germline trimming cut 6 bases from V and 8 bases from J; bases unmatched to any gene: 9. CDR3 size: 15 residues. Germline CDR1 is MGHRA and CDR2 is YSYEKL. The CDR3 spells CASRIGQGAGDEQFF. Here the CDR3 DNA reads TGCGCCAGCAGGATCGGACAGGGGGCTGGCGATGAGCAGTTCTTC.

This clonotype was recorded many times. At one boundary the junction diverges from the germline segment, which might be a read error. The rearrangement links TRBV5-1 to TRBJ2-7; 8 nucleotides align to TRBD2. The CDR3 runs 16 residues. The germline V gene has CDR1 SGHRS and CDR2 YFSETQ. The CDR3 reads CASSSIAAGGKVEQYF. Here the CDR3 DNA reads TGTGCCAGCAGCTCCATCGCGGCGGGAGGCAAGGTTGAGCAGTACTTC.

This clonotype was found many times. The rearrangement links TRBV27 to TRBJ2-1, with 11 bases lining up with TRBD2. Trimming cost V 7 bases and J 9 bases; bases outside gene matches: 11. The length of the CDR3 is 15 residues. In germline, CDR1 is MNHEY, CDR2 SMNVEV (reference sequence). The CDR3 region is CASIGGLAGGGEQFF. The CDR3 coding sequence is TGTGCCAGCATTGGGGGGCTAGCGGGAGGAGGTGAGCAGTTCTTC.

The gene calls are TRBV6-1 and TRBJ1-2; 9 nucleotides align to TRBD1. The CDR3 consists of 13 residues. The germline gives CDR1 MNHNS, CDR2 SASEGT. Unmatched junction bases numbered 4, after V lost 7 bases and J lost 4 bases. CDR3 DNA sequence: TGTGCCAGCACACAGGGGGCGATCTATGGCTACACCTTC. Amino acids: CASTQGAIYGYTF.

This clonotype was found many times. The chain carries TRBV12-3 or TRBV12-4 and TRBJ1-3; no clear D gene. Trimming took off 5 bases at V and 2 bases at J, with 19 bases between the two ends. CDR3 length: 17 residues. CDR3 coding DNA: TGTGCCAGCAGTGTAGGTATTTCGGGGAATGCTGGAAACACCATATATTTT. It codes for CASSVGISGNAGNTIYF.

This clonotype was detected ten times or more. The chain is built from TRBV20-1 and TRBJ2-3; 10 bases line up with TRBD2. CDR1 and CDR2 (germline): DFQATT, SNEGSKA (reference sequence). The ends lost 5 bases at V and 4 bases at J; junction bases unmatched: 9. This CDR3 has 15 amino acids. In nucleotides, the CDR3 is TGCAGTGCTCAGGGTCCTAGCGGGGGATCAGATACGCAGTATTTT. It is translated as CSAQGPSGGSDTQYF.

The V gene is TRBV6-2 or TRBV6-3, the J gene TRBJ2-1, with TRBD1 matching over 8 bases. V was pared by 2 bases and J by 6 bases, with 12 bases of the junction left unmatched. The V gene's germline CDR1 is MNHEY and CDR2 SVGEGT. CDR3 size: 17 residues. CDR3 protein: CASSYTYPTGAGNEQFF. The CDR3 DNA is TGTGCCAGCAGTTACACTTATCCGACAGGGGCAGGCAATGAGCAGTTCTTC.

Turning to this clonotype: A clone one base away is much larger, so this may be a read error. V and J are TRBV6-2 or TRBV6-3 and TRBJ2-7, with D possibly TRBD2 on 6 matching bases. In germline, CDR1 is MNHEY, CDR2 SVGEGT. Trimming removed 3 bases at V and 6 bases at J, with 15 bases between. This CDR3 has 14 amino acids. CDR3 loop: CASSYLGGDCEQYF. For the CDR3, the DNA is TGTGCCAGCAGTTATCTTGGTGGGGACTGCGAGCAGTACTTC.

The chain combines TRBV10-3 with TRBJ2-3; TRBD2 agrees at 9 bases. Germline CDR1 reads ENHRY; CDR2 reads SYGVKD. V lost 0 bases, J lost 3 bases, and 19 bases stayed unmatched. The CDR3 has 21 amino acids. Here the CDR3 reads CAISESILAGGRYSWTDTQYF. The CDR3 nucleotides are TGTGCCATCAGTGAGTCAATTCTCGCGGGGGGGCGTTACAGCTGGACAGATACGCAGTATTTT.

The chain uses TRBV29-1 and TRBJ2-3; the match to TRBD2 covers 12 bases. Germline loops: CDR1 SQVTM, CDR2 ANQGSEA. V was pared by 0 bases and J by 3 bases, with 4 bases of the junction left unmatched. There are 16 residues in the CDR3. The DNA for the CDR3 is TGCAGCGTTGAAGACCGACTAGCGGGAGTAACAGATACGCAGTATTTT. Translated: CSVEDRLAGVTDTQYF.

This clonotype was recorded many times. This chain links TRBV5-6 with TRBJ2-5, with a possible D match to TRBD2 (6 bases). Germline CDR1 SGHDT, CDR2 YYEEEE. The length of the CDR3 is 13 residues. V was clipped by 3 bases and J by 0 bases, with 6 bases between them. In nucleotides, the CDR3 is TGTGCCAGCAGCTGGGACTACCAAGAGACCCAGTACTTC. It specifies CASSWDYQETQYF. Looking up the rest from reference TRBV5-6 and TRBJ2-5 gives the full variable domain: DAGVTQSPTHLIKTRGQQVTLRCSPKSGHDTVSWYQQALGQGPQFIFQYYEEEERQRGNFPDRFSGHQFPNYSSELNVNALLLGDSALYLCASSWDYQETQYFGPGTRLLVL.

This clonotype was observed at least ten times. The gene calls are TRBV28 and TRBJ1-4, with 8 positions matching TRBD1. CDR1 is MDHEN, CDR2 SYDVKM, per germline. V lost 6 bases to trimming and J lost 4 bases; unmatched junction nucleotides: 7. The CDR3 contains 15 residues. CDR3 protein: CASSPIGQGNEKLFF. CDR3 DNA sequence: TGTGCCAGCAGCCCCATAGGACAGGGTAATGAAAAACTGTTTTTT.

This clonotype was observed many times. The V and J genes are TRBV11-2 and TRBJ2-5; perhaps TRBD1 as D (6 bases). V lost 10 bases, J lost 1 base, and 13 bases lay in between. This CDR3 has 13 residues. Per germline, CDR1 SGHAT and CDR2 FQNNGV. This chain's CDR3 is CAISYRAQETQYF. The CDR3 nucleotides read TGTGCCATTAGCTACAGGGCCCAAGAGACCCAGTACTTC.

The CDR3 DNA sequence: TGTGCCAGCAGTACCCTGGGCAATCAGCCCCAGCATTTT. As protein: CASSTLGNQPQHF. The chain employs TRBV6-1 and TRBJ1-5; no clear D gene. Trimming pared 5 bases from V and 2 bases from J, leaving 7 bases between. Per the germline V gene, CDR1 is MNHNS and CDR2 is SASEGT. This CDR3 is 13 amino acids long.

This clonotype was seen more than once but under ten times. The chain joins TRBV19 to TRBJ1-2; 7 bases are shared with TRBD1. Germline V CDR1 and CDR2: LNHDA, SQIVND (reference sequence). The CDR3 has 15 amino acids. V was clipped by 6 bases and J by 2 bases; unmatched bases: 9. The CDR3 sequence is CASRPPRQGNYGYTF. The CDR3 DNA sequence: TGTGCCAGTAGACCACCTCGACAGGGCAACTATGGCTACACCTTC.

At least ten counts were recorded for this clonotype. The chain joins TRBV5-6 to TRBJ2-1; 8 bases match TRBD2. V trimming: 4 bases; J trimming: 7 bases; junction bases outside the gene matches: 10. CDR3 length: 15 amino acids. Germline CDR1 SGHDT, CDR2 YYEEEE. CDR3 loop: CASSPGGRGDNEQFF. CDR3 DNA: TGTGCCAGCAGCCCGGGGGGGCGGGGGGATAATGAGCAGTTCTTC.